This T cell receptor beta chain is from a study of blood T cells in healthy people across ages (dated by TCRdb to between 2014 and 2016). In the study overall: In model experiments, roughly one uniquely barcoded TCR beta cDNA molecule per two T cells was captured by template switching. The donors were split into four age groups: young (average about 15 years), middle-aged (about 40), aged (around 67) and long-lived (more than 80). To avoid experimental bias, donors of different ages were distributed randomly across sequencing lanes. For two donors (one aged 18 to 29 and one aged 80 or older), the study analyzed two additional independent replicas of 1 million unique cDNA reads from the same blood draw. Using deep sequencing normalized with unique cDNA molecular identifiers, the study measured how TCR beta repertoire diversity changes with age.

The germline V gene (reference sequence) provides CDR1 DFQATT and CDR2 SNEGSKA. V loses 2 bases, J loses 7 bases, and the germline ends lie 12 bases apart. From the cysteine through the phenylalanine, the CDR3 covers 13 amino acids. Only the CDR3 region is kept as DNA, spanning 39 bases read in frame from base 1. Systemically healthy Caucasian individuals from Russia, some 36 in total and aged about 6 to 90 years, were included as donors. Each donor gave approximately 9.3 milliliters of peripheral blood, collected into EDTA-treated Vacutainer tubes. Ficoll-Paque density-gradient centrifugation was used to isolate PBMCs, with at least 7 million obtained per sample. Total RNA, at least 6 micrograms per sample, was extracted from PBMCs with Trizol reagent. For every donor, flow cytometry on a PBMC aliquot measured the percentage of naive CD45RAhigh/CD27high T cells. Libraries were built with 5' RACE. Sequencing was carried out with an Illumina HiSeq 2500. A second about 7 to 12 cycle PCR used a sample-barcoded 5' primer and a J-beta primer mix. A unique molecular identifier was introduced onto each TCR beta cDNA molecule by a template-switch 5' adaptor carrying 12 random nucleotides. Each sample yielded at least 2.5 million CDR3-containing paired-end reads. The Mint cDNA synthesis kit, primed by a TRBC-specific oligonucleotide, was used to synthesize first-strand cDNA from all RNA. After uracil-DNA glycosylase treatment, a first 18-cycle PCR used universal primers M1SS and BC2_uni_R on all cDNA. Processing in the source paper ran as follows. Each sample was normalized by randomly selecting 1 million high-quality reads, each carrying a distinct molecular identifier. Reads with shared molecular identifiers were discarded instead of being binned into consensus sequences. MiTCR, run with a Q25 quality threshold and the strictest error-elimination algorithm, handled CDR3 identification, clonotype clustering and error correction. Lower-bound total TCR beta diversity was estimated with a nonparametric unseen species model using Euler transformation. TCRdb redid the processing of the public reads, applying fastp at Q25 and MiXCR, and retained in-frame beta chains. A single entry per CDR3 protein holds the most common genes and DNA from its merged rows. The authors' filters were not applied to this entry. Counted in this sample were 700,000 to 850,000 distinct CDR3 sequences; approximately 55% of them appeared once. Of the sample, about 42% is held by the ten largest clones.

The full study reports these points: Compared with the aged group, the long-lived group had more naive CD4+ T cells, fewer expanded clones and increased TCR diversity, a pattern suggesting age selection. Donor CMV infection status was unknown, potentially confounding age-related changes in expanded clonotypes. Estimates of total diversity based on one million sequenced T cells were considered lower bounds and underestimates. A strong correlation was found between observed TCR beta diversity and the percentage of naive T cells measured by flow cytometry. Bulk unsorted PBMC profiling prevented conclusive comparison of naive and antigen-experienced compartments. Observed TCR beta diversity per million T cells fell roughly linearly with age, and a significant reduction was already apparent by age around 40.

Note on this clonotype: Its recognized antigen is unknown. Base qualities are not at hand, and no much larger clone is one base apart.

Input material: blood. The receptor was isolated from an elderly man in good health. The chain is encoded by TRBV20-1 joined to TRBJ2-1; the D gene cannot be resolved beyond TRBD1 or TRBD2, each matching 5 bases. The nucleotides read TGCAGTGCTAGACCGGGACGGCGAAATGAGCAGTTCTTC. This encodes CSARPGRRNEQFF.